These T cell receptor beta chains were read from a single sample in a study of tumor-infiltrating lymphocytes in localized non-small cell lung cancer. This table comes from immunoSEQ multiplex PCR, and its TCRdb copy is limited to in-frame clones, with some not included. The data contain 12,000 or so clones, just over 65% of them singletons. Material for sequencing was uninvolved lung tissue not adjacent to the tumor. Receptor source: a human donor with non-small cell lung cancer. The CDR3 runs from the conserved cysteine through the conserved F or W. The D gene is left open where the match is weak. Expanded clones are given a class, and other clones once, few, many or no size at all.

d_call clone_size j_call cdr3_length v_call cdr3_nt cdr3_aa
TRBD1 few TRBJ2-7 16 TRBV5-1 TGCGCCAGCAGCACCGAGGGACAGGGGGGACCCTACGAGCAGTACTTC CASSTEGQGGPYEQYF
TRBD2 - TRBJ2-5 16 TRBV7-2 TGTGCCAGCAGTTACTCTGGCGGGAGGGTTAGTGAGACCCAGTACTTC CASSYSGGRVSETQYF
- - TRBJ2-5 14 TRBV23-1 TGCGCCAGCAGTCCCGGGACGTTCCAAGAGACCCAGTACTTC CASSPGTFQETQYF
TRBD2 once TRBJ2-1 15 TRBV7-9 TGTGCCAGCAGCGTCGTAGCGGGGGGGAACAATGAGCAGTTCTTC CASSVVAGGNNEQFF
- - TRBJ2-4 16 TRBV6-5 TGTGCCAGCAGTTACCGGGACTTTCAAGCCAAAAACATTCAGTACTTC CASSYRDFQAKNIQYF
- - TRBJ1-3 16 TRBV12-5 TGTGCTAGTGGAACCTGGACAGCTCGTTCTGGAAACACCATATATTTT CASGTWTARSGNTIYF
- - TRBJ2-5 13 TRBV19 TGTGCCAGTAGTATCCCCCCATTAGAGACCCAGTACTTC CASSIPPLETQYF
- few TRBJ2-5 13 TRBV19 TGTGCCAGTAGTATTTCTTTCCGGGAGACCCAGTACTTC CASSISFRETQYF
- - TRBJ2-4 14 TRBV7-9 TGTGCCAGCAGCATTGAGGGATCTCTTGTCATTCAGTACTTC CASSIEGSLVIQYF
- few TRBJ1-6 15 TRBV4-2 TGTGCCAGCAGCTCCAGGGCGGTGAATAATTCACCCCTCCACTTT CASSSRAVNNSPLHF
- few TRBJ2-5 11 TRBV5-4 TGTGCCAGCAGCCAACAAGAGACCCAGTACTTC CASSQQETQYF
- - TRBJ2-7 15 TRBV7-9 TGTGCCAGCAGCTTTGGGGGACCTGAATACTACGAGCAGTACTTC CASSFGGPEYYEQYF
- - TRBJ2-7 17 TRBV28 TGTGCCAGCAGTCCCGGCGCCGGGAGTCCGGGTAGGTACGAGCAGTACTTC CASSPGAGSPGRYEQYF
TRBD2 - TRBJ2-1 15 TRBV9 TGTGCCAGCAGCGTACAGGGACTAAACTACAATGAGCAGTTCTTC CASSVQGLNYNEQFF
- - TRBJ2-2 16 TRBV5-6 TGTGCCAGCAGCTTGAACAGGGTATTTACCACCGGGGAGCTGTTTTTT CASSLNRVFTTGELFF
TRBD1 few TRBJ2-3 15 TRBV28 TGTGCCAGCAGTTCACAGGGGCAGGTTCCAGATACGCAGTATTTT CASSSQGQVPDTQYF
- - TRBJ1-6 15 TRBV7-2 TGTGCCAGCAGCTTAACTGGGCAAACCAATTCACCCCTCCACTTT CASSLTGQTNSPLHF
TRBD2 - TRBJ2-1 14 TRBV10-3 TGTGCCACCGATTCCGGGACTAGGAACAATGAGCAGTTCTTC CATDSGTRNNEQFF
TRBD2 - TRBJ2-5 15 TRBV4-1 TGCGCCAGCAGCCAAGGAAGACTAGCGGAAGAGACCCAGTACTTC CASSQGRLAEETQYF
- - TRBJ2-5 15 TRBV7-2 TGTGCCAGCAGCTTATACGGACAGTGGGAAGAGACCCAGTACTTC CASSLYGQWEETQYF
- medium-sized TRBJ1-5 15 TRBV28 TGTGCCAGCAGTACCAATCGGGTGGGCAATCAGCCCCAGCATTTT CASSTNRVGNQPQHF
- - TRBJ1-5 14 TRBV28 TGTGCCAGCACCCCGGGGGGGCCCAATCAGCCCCAGCATTTT CASTPGGPNQPQHF
- once TRBJ2-3 14 TRBV10-3 TGTGCCATCAGTGAGGGCGGGATCACAGATACGCAGTATTTT CAISEGGITDTQYF
- few TRBJ2-2 14 TRBV9 TGTGCCAGCAGCGGCTTTGGGAGTACCGGGGAGCTGTTTTTT CASSGFGSTGELFF
- - TRBJ2-5 15 TRBV7-2 TGTGCCAGCAGCTTAGCAGTGGGGTACCAGGAGACCCAGTACTTC CASSLAVGYQETQYF
- - TRBJ2-5 12 TRBV29-1 TGCAGCGTTGCCCAGGGAGGAAAGACCCAGTACTTC CSVAQGGKTQYF
- - TRBJ1-6 15 TRBV7-9 TGTGCCAGCAGCTCAGAAACAGGGATCGGATCACCCCTCCACTTT CASSSETGIGSPLHF
- - TRBJ1-2 16 TRBV5-8 TGTGCCAGCAGCTTGGGGGAAGGGAGGAGTGTCGGAGGCTACACCTTC CASSLGEGRSVGGYTF
- - TRBJ2-4 14 TRBV7-2 TGTGCCAGCAGCGTAGGGTTAGCCAAAAACATTCAGTACTTC CASSVGLAKNIQYF
TRBD1 - TRBJ2-7 13 TRBV5-6 TGTGCCAGCAGCTCCCAGGGGGCTTACGAGCAGTACTTC CASSSQGAYEQYF
TRBD1 - TRBJ1-5 15 TRBV5-1 TGCGCCAGCAGCTTGCAGGGGGCAGAGAGTCAGCCCCAGCATTTT CASSLQGAESQPQHF
- - TRBJ2-1 14 TRBV9 TGTGCCAGCAGCGTGGGAGGGGGGGGTCGTGAGCAGTTCTTC CASSVGGGGREQFF
- - TRBJ2-6 16 TRBV19 TGTGCCAGTAGTGAGAGCTCCGTCTCTGGGGCCAACGTCCTGACTTTC CASSESSVSGANVLTF
- - TRBJ2-7 12 TRBV29-1 TGCAGCGTTGCCCATGAACTCTACGAGCAGTACTTC CSVAHELYEQYF
TRBD1 - TRBJ2-1 16 TRBV4-1 TGCGCCAGCAGCCAAGAGTCCCGGGACAGGGGCGGTGAGCAGTTCTTC CASSQESRDRGGEQFF
- - TRBJ2-7 14 TRBV4-2 TGTGCCAGCAGCCAAGACCCTAGATCTTACGAGCAGTACTTC CASSQDPRSYEQYF
- - TRBJ1-2 14 TRBV5-1 TGCGCCAGCAGCTCCCTACAAAGCCCTTATGGCTACACCTTC CASSSLQSPYGYTF
- - TRBJ2-7 15 TRBV29-1 TGCAGCGTTGAAGGCGAGGGATCCAGCTCCTACGAGCAGTACTTC CSVEGEGSSSYEQYF
TRBD1 - TRBJ1-2 15 TRBV11-2 TGTGCCAGCAGCCCCCGGACAGGGCGGGACTATGGCTACACCTTC CASSPRTGRDYGYTF
- - TRBJ1-1 13 TRBV7-6 TGTGCCAGCAGCATGGACAGAAACACTGAAGCTTTCTTT CASSMDRNTEAFF
- - TRBJ2-1 12 TRBV7-9 TGTGCCAGCAGCTTAGCAATTGATGAGCAGTTCTTC CASSLAIDEQFF
TRBD1 medium-sized TRBJ1-1 14 TRBV6-1 TGTGCCAGCAGTGAAGACAGGGGCGACACTGAAGCTTTCTTT CASSEDRGDTEAFF
TRBD1 - TRBJ2-1 13 TRBV29-1 TGCAGCGTTGCAGGACAGGACTACAATGAGCAGTTCTTC CSVAGQDYNEQFF
- - TRBJ1-3 14 TRBV10-3 TGTGCCATCAGTGAACGGGGGGCTGGAAACACCATATATTTT CAISERGAGNTIYF